The sequence of this TCR beta chain was determined in a study of T cell responses to AZD1222 COVID-19 vaccine. Study-wide points: None of the repertoires were sampled until the peak T cell response had passed. It should be noted that donors were predominantly white British and more often female, and clonal diversity was possibly underestimated. After two AZD1222 doses, spike-specific TCR breadth and depth rose versus day 0. Only a handful of AZD1222 recipients were seropositive at baseline.

Points on this clone: The target antigen is unknown.

The method was immunoSEQ multiplex PCR; TCRdb's version includes in-frame clones alone and lacks a portion of them. The repertoire has approximately 79,000 clones, about four fifths of them found once; the top ten carry approximately 1.4%. This CDR3 has 14 residues. Germline values: CDR1 SGHVS, CDR2 FQNEAQ. The germline V and J ends were trimmed by 4 bases and 3 bases, with 12 bases remaining between them. V and J are TRBV7-8 and TRBJ1-2; TRBD1 is a possible D gene (6 bases). Sequences were derived from peripheral blood, sampled 28 days after the second AZD1222 dose. This clonotype was sampled from an adult who received the AZD1222 COVID-19 vaccine. The CDR3 is CASSWGGAHYGYTF. CDR3 bases: TGTGCCAGCAGCTGGGGGGGGGCCCACTATGGCTACACCTTC. The variable domain in full, completed from reference TRBV7-8 and TRBJ1-2, reads GAGVSQSPRYKVAKRGQDVALRCDPISGHVSLFWYQQALGQGPEFLTYFQNEAQLDKSGLPSDRFFAERPEGSVSTLKIQRTQQEDSAVYLCASSWGGAHYGYTFGSGTRLTVV.